A selection of T cell receptor beta chains follows, all from one sample in a study of vaccination and CD4 T cells after COVID-19. No antigens are known for them. TCRdb independently ran MiXCR on the PCR reads; one entry per CDR3 protein. The repertoire holds roughly 12,000 distinct CDR3 sequences, with 44% as singletons. The sample taken for sequencing was cultured CD4+ T cells from blood. The receptors here all came from a human donor with COVID-19. CDR3s include the opening cysteine and the closing phenylalanine or tryptophan. D genes are given only for firm matches. Clone size is not always given. Where it is, it says once, few, many or a class for expanded clones.

D gene: TRBD1; J gene: TRBJ2-2; clone size: .; V gene: TRBV12-3/TRBV12-4; CDR3 DNA: TGTGCCAGCAGTGGGGACAGGGCCAACACCGGGGAGCTGTTTTTT; CDR3 protein: CASSGDRANTGELFF
D gene: TRBD1; J gene: TRBJ2-1; clone size: .; V gene: TRBV6-2/TRBV6-3; CDR3 DNA: TGTGCCAGCAAGGGGACAGGGGTTCATGAGCAGTTCTTC; CDR3 protein: CASKGTGVHEQFF
D gene: TRBD2; J gene: TRBJ2-1; clone size: .; V gene: TRBV6-1; CDR3 DNA: TGTGCCAGCTGCAAACGGGGGGGCGGCAATGAGCAGTTCTTC; CDR3 protein: CASCKRGGGNEQFF
D gene: .; J gene: TRBJ2-7; clone size: .; V gene: TRBV11-3; CDR3 DNA: TGTGCCAGCAGCTTAAAGTACGAGCAGTACTTC; CDR3 protein: CASSLKYEQYF
D gene: TRBD1; J gene: TRBJ1-2; clone size: .; V gene: TRBV12-3/TRBV12-4; CDR3 DNA: TGTGCCAGCAACCAGGACAGGGGAAACGGCTACACCTTC; CDR3 protein: CASNQDRGNGYTF
D gene: TRBD1; J gene: TRBJ2-7; clone size: .; V gene: TRBV20-1; CDR3 DNA: TGCAGTGCGCCCCTGTCTCCCGGGACAGGGGGAGCGGAGCAGTACTTC; CDR3 protein: CSAPLSPGTGGAEQYF
D gene: .; J gene: TRBJ1-5; clone size: .; V gene: TRBV5-1; CDR3 DNA: TGCGCCAGCAGCCCAGGGACGATGAACAATCAGCCCCAGCATTTT; CDR3 protein: CASSPGTMNNQPQHF
D gene: .; J gene: TRBJ1-3; clone size: .; V gene: TRBV7-2; CDR3 DNA: TGTGCCAGCAGCTTAGGAAGTACGGTTAGCTCTGGAAACACCATATATTTT; CDR3 protein: CASSLGSTVSSGNTIYF
D gene: TRBD1; J gene: TRBJ1-2; clone size: .; V gene: TRBV12-3/TRBV12-4; CDR3 DNA: TGTGCCAGCAGTAAAAGAACAGGGGCCTTCGCCTATGGCTACACCTTC; CDR3 protein: CASSKRTGAFAYGYTF
D gene: .; J gene: TRBJ2-7; clone size: .; V gene: TRBV20-1; CDR3 DNA: TGCAGTGCTAGAGATCCGGTGACCTACGAGCAGTACTTC; CDR3 protein: CSARDPVTYEQYF
D gene: .; J gene: TRBJ2-3; clone size: .; V gene: TRBV11-3; CDR3 DNA: TGTGCCAGCAGCTTGGACAGCGGCAACACAGATACGCAGTATTTT; CDR3 protein: CASSLDSGNTDTQYF
D gene: TRBD1; J gene: TRBJ1-1; clone size: .; V gene: TRBV11-1; CDR3 DNA: TGTGCCAGCAGCTTCCTGACAGGGGGCAATCGGAACACTGAAGCTTTCTTT; CDR3 protein: CASSFLTGGNRNTEAFF
D gene: .; J gene: TRBJ1-5; clone size: .; V gene: TRBV6-5; CDR3 DNA: TGTGCCAGCAGTTGGGCGGAAAATCAGCCCCAGCATTTT; CDR3 protein: CASSWAENQPQHF
D gene: .; J gene: TRBJ2-5; clone size: .; V gene: TRBV5-1; CDR3 DNA: TGCGCCAGCAGCTTCCAAGAGACCCAGTACTTC; CDR3 protein: CASSFQETQYF
D gene: .; J gene: TRBJ1-5; clone size: .; V gene: TRBV27; CDR3 DNA: TGTGCCAGCAGTTCTCTAGTGGGTCAGCCCCAGCATTTT; CDR3 protein: CASSSLVGQPQHF
D gene: .; J gene: TRBJ2-2; clone size: .; V gene: TRBV19; CDR3 DNA: TGTGCCAGTAGTATAGGCGGCGGGGCGAACACCGGGGAGCTGTTTTTT; CDR3 protein: CASSIGGGANTGELFF
D gene: TRBD1; J gene: TRBJ1-5; clone size: .; V gene: TRBV7-2; CDR3 DNA: TGTGCCAGCAGTTCACAGGGGAGAGCAAGCAATCAGCCCCAGCATTTT; CDR3 protein: CASSSQGRASNQPQHF
D gene: TRBD2; J gene: TRBJ2-2; clone size: .; V gene: TRBV7-9; CDR3 DNA: TGTGCCAGCAGCTTAGAATCGGGGGGGCACACCGGGGAGCTGTTTTTT; CDR3 protein: CASSLESGGHTGELFF
D gene: TRBD2; J gene: TRBJ2-3; clone size: few; V gene: TRBV19; CDR3 DNA: TGTGCCAGTAGGACCCGGGGGGGGATCACAGATACGCAGTATTTT; CDR3 protein: CASRTRGGITDTQYF
D gene: .; J gene: TRBJ2-2; clone size: few; V gene: TRBV25-1; CDR3 DNA: TGTGCCAGCAGACGAGGCACCGGGGAGCTGTTTTTT; CDR3 protein: CASRRGTGELFF
D gene: .; J gene: TRBJ2-7; clone size: .; V gene: TRBV11-2; CDR3 DNA: TGTGCCAGCAGCTTAGGCTATAGTAACGAGCAGTACTTC; CDR3 protein: CASSLGYSNEQYF
D gene: TRBD1; J gene: TRBJ2-2; clone size: .; V gene: TRBV7-7; CDR3 DNA: TGTGCTAGCAGCTACAGGGGAACAGGGGAGCTGTTTTTT; CDR3 protein: CASSYRGTGELFF
D gene: TRBD1; J gene: TRBJ2-2; clone size: .; V gene: TRBV6-1; CDR3 DNA: TGTGCCAGCAGGGGACAGGCGGGGAACACCGGGGAGCTGTTTTTT; CDR3 protein: CASRGQAGNTGELFF
D gene: .; J gene: TRBJ2-3; clone size: few; V gene: TRBV5-1; CDR3 DNA: TGCGCCAGCAGCGGGATAGCCCCGGCTAGCACAGATACGCAGTATTTT; CDR3 protein: CASSGIAPASTDTQYF
D gene: TRBD1; J gene: TRBJ1-5; clone size: .; V gene: TRBV12-3/TRBV12-4; CDR3 DNA: TGTGCCAGCAGTCCTGGACAGGGTAGTAATCAGCCCCAGCATTTT; CDR3 protein: CASSPGQGSNQPQHF
D gene: .; J gene: TRBJ2-2; clone size: .; V gene: TRBV24-1; CDR3 DNA: TGTGCCACCAGTGATCTACTAGGAGGGGAGCTGTTTTTT; CDR3 protein: CATSDLLGGELFF
D gene: .; J gene: TRBJ2-2; clone size: .; V gene: TRBV7-2; CDR3 DNA: TGTGCCAGCAGCTTAGGAGCGGCCACCGGGGAGCTGTTTTTT; CDR3 protein: CASSLGAATGELFF
D gene: TRBD2; J gene: TRBJ2-1; clone size: .; V gene: TRBV27; CDR3 DNA: TGTGCCAGCAGTCGACTAGCGGGGGGGTTCAATGAGCAGTTCTTC; CDR3 protein: CASSRLAGGFNEQFF
D gene: .; J gene: TRBJ2-7; clone size: .; V gene: TRBV21-1; CDR3 DNA: TGTGCCAGCAGCAAAAAGTATAAGGGGTGGCCCTACGAGCAGTACTTC; CDR3 protein: CASSKKYKGWPYEQYF
D gene: .; J gene: TRBJ1-2; clone size: .; V gene: TRBV10-1; CDR3 DNA: TGCGCCAGCAGTGAGCAGAAGAACTATGGCTACACCTTC; CDR3 protein: CASSEQKNYGYTF
D gene: TRBD1; J gene: TRBJ2-1; clone size: .; V gene: TRBV6-1; CDR3 DNA: TGTGCCAGCACCTTACTTGGGACAGCTTCCAATGAGCAGTTCTTC; CDR3 protein: CASTLLGTASNEQFF
D gene: .; J gene: TRBJ2-1; clone size: .; V gene: TRBV24-1; CDR3 DNA: TGTGCCACCAGTGCCCGCAGGGCGGCTGAGCAGTTCTTC; CDR3 protein: CATSARRAAEQFF
D gene: .; J gene: TRBJ2-7; clone size: .; V gene: TRBV28; CDR3 DNA: TGTGCCAGCAGTTTGTGGGTTTCCGAGCAGTACTTC; CDR3 protein: CASSLWVSEQYF
D gene: TRBD2; J gene: TRBJ2-5; clone size: .; V gene: TRBV5-4; CDR3 DNA: TGTGCCAGCAGCTTGTGGCGTTCAGGCGGGGGGAAAGAGACCCAGTACTTC; CDR3 protein: CASSLWRSGGGKETQYF
D gene: .; J gene: TRBJ1-5; clone size: few; V gene: TRBV6-1; CDR3 DNA: TGTGCCAGCCGGGAAACAGGGATGGGCAATCAGCCCCAGCATTTT; CDR3 protein: CASRETGMGNQPQHF
D gene: TRBD2; J gene: TRBJ2-1; clone size: large; V gene: TRBV7-2; CDR3 DNA: TGTGCCAGCAGCTTAGCGGTAGCGGGGGGAATTTACAATGAGCAGTTCTTC; CDR3 protein: CASSLAVAGGIYNEQFF
D gene: .; J gene: TRBJ2-3; clone size: few; V gene: TRBV10-3; CDR3 DNA: TGTGCCATCAGTGAGGAGACTCAGGGCACAGATACGCAGTATTTT; CDR3 protein: CAISEETQGTDTQYF
D gene: TRBD2; J gene: TRBJ2-2; clone size: .; V gene: TRBV19; CDR3 DNA: TGTGCCAGTAGATATAGCGGGGCGGAGGGGGCCGGGGAGCTGTTTTTT; CDR3 protein: CASRYSGAEGAGELFF
D gene: .; J gene: TRBJ2-5; clone size: .; V gene: TRBV7-9; CDR3 DNA: TGCGCCAGCAGCTTGGTAGGGCAGGCCGAAGAGACCCAGTACTTC; CDR3 protein: CASSLVGQAEETQYF
D gene: TRBD2; J gene: TRBJ2-5; clone size: .; V gene: TRBV11-2; CDR3 DNA: TGTGCCAGCAGCTTATCAGCGGGGAGACAAGAGACCCAGTACTTC; CDR3 protein: CASSLSAGRQETQYF
D gene: .; J gene: TRBJ2-5; clone size: .; V gene: TRBV28; CDR3 DNA: TGTGCCAGCACCAGCGGTAGTCAGGTCAAAAAGACCCAGTACTTC; CDR3 protein: CASTSGSQVKKTQYF
D gene: .; J gene: TRBJ1-1; clone size: .; V gene: TRBV4-3; CDR3 DNA: TGCGCCAGCAGCCGCGGACAGAACACTGAAGCTTTCTTT; CDR3 protein: CASSRGQNTEAFF
D gene: .; J gene: TRBJ1-1; clone size: few; V gene: TRBV20-1; CDR3 DNA: TGCAGTGCTAGACCGGGGGGAGGGACTGAAGCTTTCTTT; CDR3 protein: CSARPGGGTEAFF
D gene: .; J gene: TRBJ1-1; clone size: large; V gene: TRBV2; CDR3 DNA: TGTGCCAGCAGTGAAGTGAAGGTGGCTGAAGCTTTCTTT; CDR3 protein: CASSEVKVAEAFF
D gene: TRBD2; J gene: TRBJ2-5; clone size: .; V gene: TRBV20-1; CDR3 DNA: TGCAGTGCTAGAAAAACTAGCGGGGGGGCAGGGACCCAGTACTTC; CDR3 protein: CSARKTSGGAGTQYF
D gene: TRBD2; J gene: TRBJ2-5; clone size: .; V gene: TRBV7-3; CDR3 DNA: TGTGCCAGCAGCTTAATAGCGGGGGGCCAGCCGGAGACCCAGTACTTC; CDR3 protein: CASSLIAGGQPETQYF
D gene: .; J gene: TRBJ2-7; clone size: .; V gene: TRBV7-9; CDR3 DNA: TGTGCCAGCAGCTTGACGGGGGTCGTAGGAAACGAGCAGTACTTC; CDR3 protein: CASSLTGVVGNEQYF
D gene: TRBD1; J gene: TRBJ1-2; clone size: .; V gene: TRBV6-4; CDR3 DNA: TGTGCCAGCAGAGAGGACAGGGTAGGCGGCTACACCTTC; CDR3 protein: CASREDRVGGYTF
D gene: TRBD2; J gene: TRBJ2-2; clone size: few; V gene: TRBV7-9; CDR3 DNA: TGTGCCAGCAGCTTAGTTCTTACGGCGGGGGTCACCGGGGAGCTGTTTTTT; CDR3 protein: CASSLVLTAGVTGELFF
D gene: .; J gene: TRBJ1-2; clone size: .; V gene: TRBV30; CDR3 DNA: TGTGCCTGGGAACCTACAGGGTTTGGCTACACCTTC; CDR3 protein: CAWEPTGFGYTF
D gene: .; J gene: TRBJ1-5; clone size: .; V gene: TRBV28; CDR3 DNA: TGTGCCAGCAGTTTAAGAGGCCGACGCAATCAGCCCCAGCATTTT; CDR3 protein: CASSLRGRRNQPQHF
D gene: TRBD1; J gene: TRBJ2-3; clone size: few; V gene: TRBV27; CDR3 DNA: TGTGCCAGCAGTCTCCGGGACAGAAGCACAGATACGCAGTATTTT; CDR3 protein: CASSLRDRSTDTQYF
D gene: TRBD1; J gene: TRBJ2-3; clone size: .; V gene: TRBV7-3; CDR3 DNA: TGTGCCAGCAGCGGCCGGGACAGGGAACAGTATTTT; CDR3 protein: CASSGRDREQYF
D gene: .; J gene: TRBJ2-7; clone size: few; V gene: TRBV20-1; CDR3 DNA: TGCAGTGCTAGAGGCCAACCGGGATCCTCGTACGAGCAGTACTTC; CDR3 protein: CSARGQPGSSYEQYF
D gene: .; J gene: TRBJ2-2; clone size: .; V gene: TRBV27; CDR3 DNA: TGTGCCAGCGGTATCGGGGCGAAAACCGGGGAGCTGTTTTTT; CDR3 protein: CASGIGAKTGELFF
D gene: TRBD2; J gene: TRBJ2-5; clone size: .; V gene: TRBV5-1; CDR3 DNA: TGCGCCAGCAGCTTGGGGGTAGCGGGCCTACATGTCGAGACCCAGTACTTC; CDR3 protein: CASSLGVAGLHVETQYF